This passage covers 13 T cell receptor beta chains from one sample sequenced in a study of T cells in Graves' hyperthyroidism and ophthalmopathy. From RNA transcripts, TCR beta CDR3 regions were amplified. First-round RT-PCR of the TCR CDR3 relied on the HTBI primer set. TCRdb used MiXCR to reprocess the multiplex PCR reads, holding one entry per CDR3 protein. This table has about 270,000 distinct CDR3 sequences, 20% to 25% appearing once. The sequencing sample was made of blood. Receptor source: a man aged 25 to 45 with Graves' ophthalmopathy.

The chain joins TRBV6-2 or TRBV6-3 to TRBJ2-7; 12 bases are a match to TRBD2. The CDR3 is 14 residues long. Germline V CDR1 and CDR2: MNHEY, SVGEGT. Trimming at V came to 7 bases and at J to 6 bases, leaving 7 bases not matched to a gene. The CDR3 sequence: CASTQAGLAGEQYF. The CDR3 coding sequence is TGTGCCAGCACCCAAGCGGGACTAGCGGGCGAGCAGTACTTC.

The chain links TRBV5-1 to TRBJ2-7; D call uncertain. The CDR3 has 16 residues. Trimming pared 0 bases from V and 7 bases from J, leaving 20 bases between. The germline CDR1 and CDR2 sequences are SGHRS and YFSETQ. The CDR3 DNA follows: TGCGCCAGCAGCTTGGATCGGGTTAGCCAACTGGTGGAGCAGTACTTC. Amino acids: CASSLDRVSQLVEQYF.

This clonotype was counted at least ten times. The chain links TRBV2 to TRBJ1-2; TRBD1 is a possible D gene (6 bases). With 4 bases removed from V and 1 base from J, the gap between germline ends came to 16 bases. CDR1 and CDR2 (germline): SNHLY, FYNNEI. The CDR3 covers 16 residues. Here the CDR3 DNA reads TGTGCCAGCAGTGTTGGGTGGACAGAACTTAACTATGGCTACACCTTC. Its protein is CASSVGWTELNYGYTF.

This chain uses TRBV6-1 with TRBJ2-2; the match to TRBD1 covers 7 bases. Germline V CDR1 and CDR2: MNHNS, SASEGT. The CDR3 consists of 14 residues. With V trimmed by 6 bases and J by 6 bases, 7 bases remained unmatched. The CDR3 is CASRTGQRAGELFF. DNA for the CDR3: TGTGCCAGCAGAACGGGACAGAGGGCCGGGGAGCTGTTTTTT.

This clonotype was seen a handful of times. This chain joins TRBV9 and TRBJ1-2, with D perhaps matching TRBD1 (5 bases). V lost 3 bases to trimming and J lost 3 bases, with 18 bases between them. Per germline, CDR1 SGDLS and CDR2 YYNGEE. The CDR3 has 16 amino acids. The CDR3 loop is CASSAGRGDWDYGYTF. In nucleotides, the CDR3 is TGTGCCAGCAGCGCCGGGCGGGGGGACTGGGACTATGGCTACACCTTC.

This sequence joins TRBV18 and TRBJ1-5; D remains ambiguous. The germline CDR1 and CDR2 sequences are KGHSH and LQKENI. The length of the CDR3 is 14 residues. V was clipped by 1 base and J by 2 bases, with 6 bases between them. CDR3 sequence (DNA): TGTGCCAGCTCACCACAGTCAGGCAATCAGCCCCAGCATTTT. It is translated as CASSPQSGNQPQHF.

This chain joins TRBV20-1 and TRBJ2-1; 8 bases line up with TRBD2. The CDR3 runs to 19 residues. V lost 0 bases and J lost 0; bases outside the gene matches: 13. Germline values: CDR1 DFQATT, CDR2 SNEGSKA (reference sequence). The CDR3 DNA follows: TGCAGTGCTAGAGATAACGTGACTAGCGTACAGAGCTCCTACAATGAGCAGTTCTTC. It translates to CSARDNVTSVQSSYNEQFF.

This clonotype was recorded at least ten times. V gene TRBV2 combines with J gene TRBJ2-5, with 9 bases that match TRBD1. CDR3 size: 16 residues. V gave up 5 bases and J gave up 1 base; unmatched junction bases: 8. CDR1 and CDR2 from the germline V gene are SNHLY and FYNNEI. The CDR3 bases are TGTGCCAGCAGTAGGGGTACAGGGGGCTCCCAAGAGACCCAGTACTTC. It is translated as CASSRGTGGSQETQYF.

The gene calls are TRBV12-3 or TRBV12-4 and TRBJ2-7; weak D call: TRBD2 (7 bases). The CDR3 sequence is 15 residues long. The V end lost 7 bases, the J end lost 3 bases, and 19 bases lay between the germline ends. CDR3 amino acids: CASTFSWGGNYEQYF. The DNA of the CDR3 is TGTGCCAGCACCTTCTCCTGGGGGGGCAACTACGAGCAGTACTTC.

In this sample, this clonotype turned up a few times. The gene calls are TRBV28 and TRBJ2-7; TRBD1 matches at 7 bases. This CDR3 contains 15 residues. J was trimmed by 0 bases and V by 5 bases; bases with no gene match: 7. Germline-derived CDR1 and CDR2 are MDHEN and SYDVKM. CDR3 protein: CASSRVDRSSYEQYF. In DNA, the CDR3 is TGTGCCAGCAGTCGAGTGGACAGGAGCTCCTACGAGCAGTACTTC.

This clonotype was seen once. A junction boundary mismatches the germline segment, possibly from a read error. The DNA for the CDR3 is TGTACCACCAGTGAGTCAGGGGATGGCTCCTACGAGCAGTACTTC. This translates into CTTSESGDGSYEQYF. V and J are TRBV24-1 and TRBJ2-7; D is perhaps TRBD1 (6 bases). There are 15 residues in the CDR3. The germline V gene encodes CDR1 KGHDR and CDR2 SFDVKD.

This clonotype was counted ten times or more. The chain links TRBV11-2 to TRBJ2-7, with 9 bases that match TRBD2. Germline CDR1 SGHAT, CDR2 FQNNGV. The CDR3 has 15 residues. The V and J ends lost 2 bases and 4 bases, in that order; junction bases with no gene match: 6. The CDR3 loop reads CASSLIGTSNYEQYF. CDR3 DNA sequence: TGTGCCAGCAGCTTAATCGGGACTAGCAATTACGAGCAGTACTTC.

The rearrangement joins TRBV28 to TRBJ1-6; a possible D gene is TRBD1 (5 bases). Germline lookup yields CDR1 MDHEN and CDR2 SYDVKM. This CDR3 is built from 14 residues. Trimming cost V 6 bases and J 6 bases, with 12 bases left between them. CDR3 DNA: TGTGCCAGCAGCTTGACAGAGGTTAATTCACCCCTCCACTTT. This sequence encodes CASSLTEVNSPLHF.